The rows below give T cell receptor beta chains drawn from one sample of a study of vaccination effects on CD4 cells after COVID-19. No antigen has been identified for these receptors. Clones were read by immunoSEQ multiplex PCR, and TCRdb kept only the in-frame ones, dropping some. Counted here are some 27,000 clones, roughly 60% occurring once; the ten biggest clones make up under 10%. The source material was CD4+ T cells from PBMCs cultured without peptide, sampled before COVID-19 vaccination. The receptor set was obtained from a human donor who received a COVID-19 vaccine. CDR3s include the opening cysteine and the closing phenylalanine or tryptophan. A D gene is named only where the DNA matches it firmly. Not all rows give a size; the values are once, few, many and, for expanded clones, a class.

d_call	j_call	clone_size	v_call	cdr3_nt	cdr3_aa
NA	TRBJ1-2	NA	TRBV7-2	TGTGCCAGCACCCCGACAGGCAACTATGGCTACACCTTC	CASTPTGNYGYTF
NA	TRBJ1-1	NA	TRBV5-1	TGCGCCAGCAGCTTGAATTACGGGAACACTGAAGCTTTCTTT	CASSLNYGNTEAFF
TRBD1	TRBJ1-5	once	TRBV7-9	TGTGCCAGCAGCTTTCAGGGGGATCAGCCCCAGCATTTT	CASSFQGDQPQHF
TRBD2	TRBJ2-2	few	TRBV5-4	TGTGCCAGCATGGGGGCTGGGACTAGCGGGAGCGGGGAGCTGTTTTTT	CASMGAGTSGSGELFF
NA	TRBJ1-6	NA	TRBV6-5	TGTGCCAGCAGAGAGGGAGATGAGAATAATTCACCCCTCCACTTT	CASREGDENNSPLHF
NA	TRBJ1-2	once	TRBV12-3/TRBV12-4	TGTGCCAGCAGTTTAGCCTCAGGGGTTGGCTACACCTTC	CASSLASGVGYTF
NA	TRBJ2-1	NA	TRBV2	TGTGCCAGCAGTGAAGCCAGTTTGAGGGTCCCCAAATTGGGGAATGAGCAGTTCTTC	CASSEASLRVPKLGNEQFF
TRBD1	TRBJ2-5	NA	TRBV29-1	TGCAGCGCCGGACAGGAGGAGACCCAGTACTTC	CSAGQEETQYF
NA	TRBJ1-6	NA	TRBV27	TGTGCCAGCAGTTTCCAAGTCCCACCAGGGAGCTCCTATAATTCACCCCTCCACTTT	CASSFQVPPGSSYNSPLHF
TRBD1	TRBJ1-6	NA	TRBV18	TGTGCCAGCTCACCCGGGACAGGGGATAATTCACCCCTCCACTTT	CASSPGTGDNSPLHF
NA	TRBJ2-1	NA	TRBV19	TGTGCCACCCGGTTGGTAGCCCAGGTATACAATGAGCAGTTCTTC	CATRLVAQVYNEQFF
NA	TRBJ2-3	NA	TRBV6-5	TGTGCCAGCAGAGGTCCGGCAGATACGCAGTATTTT	CASRGPADTQYF
TRBD2	TRBJ2-7	NA	TRBV6-5	TGTGCCAGCAGTTACTCGACGTCAGCGGGGGGATACGAGCAGTACTTC	CASSYSTSAGGYEQYF
TRBD2	TRBJ2-1	NA	TRBV27	TGTGCCAGCAGTTTGCCCAGACTAGCGGGCGTCAATGAGCAGTTCTTC	CASSLPRLAGVNEQFF
TRBD2	TRBJ2-5	NA	TRBV7-7	TGTGCCAGCAGCACTGGGCGGGGGGCAAAAGAGACCCAGTACTTC	CASSTGRGAKETQYF
NA	TRBJ1-2	NA	TRBV9	TGTGCCAGCAGCGTACGGTCGGCCGGGGAAGTTGGCTACACCTTC	CASSVRSAGEVGYTF
NA	TRBJ1-6	few	TRBV13	TGTGCCAGCAGCTTAAACGGTGGAACAGAGTACTCACCCCTCCACTTT	CASSLNGGTEYSPLHF
NA	TRBJ1-5	NA	TRBV7-9	TGTGCCAGCAGCTTGGGAACAGGAGTTTCTTATAGCAATCAGCCCCAGCATTTT	CASSLGTGVSYSNQPQHF
NA	TRBJ1-1	NA	TRBV10-3	TGTGCCATCAGTGACCGGGACACACACATGAACACTGAAGCTTTCTTT	CAISDRDTHMNTEAFF
TRBD1	TRBJ2-4	NA	TRBV14	TGTGCCAGCAGCAGGGGACAGGTTTACCGCTTAGCCAAAAACATTCAGTACTTC	CASSRGQVYRLAKNIQYF
TRBD2	TRBJ2-5	few	TRBV19	TGTGCCACTCAAAGGATAGCGGGGGGGTACCAAGAGACCCAGTACTTC	CATQRIAGGYQETQYF
NA	TRBJ2-3	few	TRBV11-3	TGTGCCAGCAGCTTAGCAGGGCGTGGTAGCACAGATACGCAGTATTTT	CASSLAGRGSTDTQYF
TRBD1	TRBJ1-2	few	TRBV6-1	TGTGCCAGCAGTGAAGCGCAAGGGACAGGGGCCTATGGCTACACCTTC	CASSEAQGTGAYGYTF
TRBD1	TRBJ2-3	NA	TRBV2	TGTGCCAGCAGGATCCTACAGGGGGGTATAGATACGCAGTATTTT	CASRILQGGIDTQYF
NA	TRBJ1-1	NA	TRBV27	TGTGCCAGCCATCTTAGGGGGAACACTGAAGCTTTCTTT	CASHLRGNTEAFF
NA	TRBJ1-1	NA	TRBV11-2	TGTGCCAGCAGCTTGGGGGCGCGGACTGAAGCTTTCTTT	CASSLGARTEAFF
TRBD2	TRBJ2-5	once	TRBV5-4	TGTGCCAGCAGCTTGGCCCATCAGCGGGGGGCATGGGCCCAGTACTTC	CASSLAHQRGAWAQYF
TRBD1	TRBJ2-2	NA	TRBV2	TGTGCCAGCATGGGACAGGGGACCGGGGAGCTGTTTTTT	CASMGQGTGELFF
TRBD2	TRBJ2-1	NA	TRBV18	TGTGCCAGCCGTAGCGGGGGAAGCTCCTACAATGAGCAGTTCTTC	CASRSGGSSYNEQFF
TRBD2	TRBJ2-1	NA	TRBV10-1	TGCGCCAGCAGTGATTCGCTAGCGGGGTACAATGAGCAGTTCTTC	CASSDSLAGYNEQFF
TRBD2	TRBJ2-1	NA	TRBV10-3	TGTGCCATCAGTAGCGGGGCCGGGTTTGCTGAGCAGTTCTTC	CAISSGAGFAEQFF
NA	TRBJ2-5	NA	TRBV19	TGTGCCAGTAGTTCCCCTTTTGGGGAGTCCCAGTACTTC	CASSSPFGESQYF
TRBD1	TRBJ1-5	NA	TRBV2	TGTGCCAGCAGGAGGACAGGGCAGCCCCAGCATTTT	CASRRTGQPQHF
NA	TRBJ2-7	medium-sized	TRBV3-1/TRBV3-2	TGTGCCAGCAGCCAAGAGAGCAGCGGGCTCTACTACGAGCAGTACTTC	CASSQESSGLYYEQYF
TRBD1	TRBJ1-2	NA	TRBV5-1	TGCGCCAGCAGCGCAAACAGGGGGGAGGATGGCTACACCTTC	CASSANRGEDGYTF
TRBD1	TRBJ1-5	NA	TRBV27	TGTGCCAGCAGTTTAAGGGGACAGGGTGGGCAGCCCCAGCATTTT	CASSLRGQGGQPQHF
NA	TRBJ2-4	NA	TRBV3-1/TRBV3-2	TGTGCCAGCAGTGACTTAGCCAAAAACATTCAGTACTTC	CASSDLAKNIQYF
NA	TRBJ2-7	few	TRBV23-1	TGCGCCAGCAGTCCCCCCGAGAGCCACTGGCGCTACGAGCAGTACTTC	CASSPPESHWRYEQYF
TRBD1	TRBJ1-2	NA	TRBV6-5	TGTGCCAGCAGGGGGGACAGATACGTCTATGGCTACACCTTC	CASRGDRYVYGYTF
NA	TRBJ2-4	NA	TRBV6-2/TRBV6-3	TGTGCCAGCAGTTATGGTAAAAACATTCAGTACTTC	CASSYGKNIQYF
TRBD2	TRBJ2-6	NA	TRBV5-1	TGCGCCAGCAGCCGTTCGGGGGGGCCTGGGGCCAACGTCCTGACTTTC	CASSRSGGPGANVLTF
TRBD1	TRBJ2-2	once	TRBV9	TGTGCCAGCAGCATCGGGACAGTTGGTACCGGGGAGCTGTTTTTT	CASSIGTVGTGELFF
TRBD1	TRBJ2-2	NA	TRBV27	TGTGCCAGCAGTGGACAGGGGCGACGAACCGGGGAGCTGTTTTTT	CASSGQGRRTGELFF
NA	TRBJ2-1	NA	TRBV20-1	TGCAGTGCTAGTCAGTGGGGGAATTCCTACAATGAGCAGTTCTTC	CSASQWGNSYNEQFF
NA	TRBJ2-7	few	TRBV5-8	TGTGCCAGCAGCCCTCACCCGCTGGTCTCCTACGAGCAGTACTTC	CASSPHPLVSYEQYF
TRBD2	TRBJ2-1	NA	TRBV18	TGTGCCAGCTCATCTCTAGCGGGAGGTATTAATGAGCAGTTCTTC	CASSSLAGGINEQFF
NA	TRBJ1-4	once	TRBV4-1	TGCGCCAGCAGCCAAGATGGTACAGCCCTGCAAAAACTGTTTTTT	CASSQDGTALQKLFF
NA	TRBJ1-2	NA	TRBV19	TGTGCCAGTAGACGGTTTACAGACTTAACTGGGTACTATGGCTACACCTTC	CASRRFTDLTGYYGYTF